This section outlines one T cell receptor (beta chain) sequence together with its context. Its antigen is unknown. CDR1 is MNHEY, CDR2 SVGEGT, per germline. The CDR3 has 15 residues. The junction had 3 bases not matched to a gene; V was cut back by 6 bases and J by 2 bases. The treatment: approximately 9-day PBMC culture with coronavirus spike peptide pools or control peptides (ViraFEST assay). Per well, more than 1.5 million PBMCs were cultured in the presence of approximately 9 IU/ml IL-2 and 10 ug/ml peptide pools. This record comes from a study of vaccination and CD4 T cells after COVID-19. Study-level information: Following dose two, a median about 71 days (range 14 to 241) passed before post-vaccine samples were taken. In culture, cells were exposed to overlapping spike peptides from SARS-CoV-2, HCoV-NL63, HCoV-OC43 and HCoV-229E.

Sequenced with the Oncomine TCR Beta short-read assay was DNA taken from cultured CD4+ T cells. TCRdb reanalysed the PCR reads using MiXCR and keeps one entry per CDR3 protein. The data contain several thousand distinct CDR3 sequences, approximately 45% of them seen just once; the ten biggest clones take up roughly 41%. The clonotype was recovered from a human donor who had recovered from COVID-19. The J gene is TRBJ2-7, the V gene TRBV6-2 or TRBV6-3; 14 nucleotides agree with TRBD2. Sequencing was carried out using CD4+ T cells from blood, cultured in vitro. The chain's CDR3 is CASRWTSGRPYEQYF. The CDR3 DNA is TGTGCCAGCAGATGGACTAGCGGGAGGCCCTACGAGCAGTACTTC.